The 19 T cell receptor beta chains presented below share a single source sample, sequenced in a study of post-analysis software for immune sequencing data. No antigens are known for them. The authors incorporated unique molecular identifiers into the TCR beta cDNA libraries. MiXCR was run by TCRdb on the PCR reads, yielding one entry per CDR3 protein. The sample has 750,000 to 900,000 distinct CDR3 sequences, 40% to 55% seen once. The study's findings and limits: There were a few TRBV segments more frequent in patients than controls, and TRBV5-6, TRBV5-1 and TRBV20-1 were among them.

Sequenced material: blood. Receptors originate from a girl under 18 with multiple sclerosis.

The chain joins TRBV28 to TRBJ2-1; 12 nucleotides match TRBD2. This CDR3 has 17 amino acids. The J segment lost 2 bases and the V segment lost 6 bases, leaving 8 bases of the junction unmatched. CDR1 MDHEN and CDR2 SYDVKM come from the germline V gene. This CDR3 reads CASRTTSGGLTYNEQFF. The CDR3, as DNA: TGTGCCAGCAGGACGACTAGCGGGGGCCTTACCTACAATGAGCAGTTCTTC.

The genes are TRBV3-1 and TRBJ1-1; D not certain. Germline CDR1 is LGHDT and CDR2 is YNNKEL (reference sequence). V was shortened by 2 bases and J by 6 bases, with 13 bases between the two germline ends. There are 14 residues in the CDR3. The CDR3 region has the DNA TGTGCCAGCAGCCAACCTGGAGAAATCTCTGAAGCTTTCTTT. As protein: CASSQPGEISEAFF.

The gene calls are TRBV20-1 and TRBJ2-3; possibly TRBD1 or TRBD2 for D (6 bases each). CDR3 size: 16 residues. Between the trimmed V and J ends, which lost 0 bases and 6 bases, there was a span of 19 bases. Germline V gene sequence: CDR1 DFQATT, CDR2 SNEGSKA (reference sequence). Here the CDR3 reads CSARDLIGPGADTQYF. The CDR3 bases are TGCAGTGCTAGAGATTTAATCGGACCGGGGGCTGATACGCAGTATTTT.

The chain combines TRBV7-2 with TRBJ2-1; D is possibly TRBD1 or TRBD2 (5 bases each). From germline, CDR1 is SGHTA and CDR2 FQGNSA. This CDR3 region has 15 residues. The V and J ends lost 3 bases and 8 bases respectively, with 17 bases between them. The CDR3 DNA is TGTGCCAGCAGCTTGAGTGGAATGGGGGACCATGAGCAGTTCTTC. It is translated as CASSLSGMGDHEQFF.

This chain uses TRBV9 with TRBJ2-1, with TRBD1 as a possible D gene (5 bases). V was cut by 0 bases and J by 6 bases, with 10 bases left in between. Germline loops: CDR1 SGDLS, CDR2 YYNGEE. The CDR3 extends over 14 amino acids. The chain's CDR3 is CASSVGGRTNEQFF. CDR3 coding DNA: TGTGCCAGCAGCGTAGGGGGCCGAACCAATGAGCAGTTCTTC.

A few counts support this clonotype. V gene TRBV25-1 combines with J gene TRBJ2-7, with TRBD2 matching over 9 bases. The length of the CDR3 is 15 residues. The V gene end was trimmed by 3 bases and the J gene end by 2 bases; junction bases not matched to a gene: 5. CDR1 and CDR2 from the germline V gene are MGHDK and SYGVNS. The CDR3 here is CASSDWASGTYEQYF. In nucleotides, the CDR3 is TGTGCCAGCAGTGACTGGGCTAGCGGGACCTACGAGCAGTACTTC.

This clonotype was seen more than once but under ten times. V is TRBV29-1 and J is TRBJ2-1, with D tentatively TRBD1 (5 bases). This CDR3 is built from 14 residues. CDR1 is SQVTM, CDR2 ANQGSEA, per germline. Trimming took off 7 bases at V and 4 bases at J, with 17 bases between the two ends. The CDR3 protein is CSAAGRGLYNEQFF. CDR3 coding DNA: TGCAGCGCCGCCGGTAGGGGTCTATACAATGAGCAGTTCTTC.

This clonotype was recorded a few times. The rearrangement uses TRBV20-1 and TRBJ2-3; 9 bases match TRBD2. Losses at the gene ends were 1 base for V and 3 bases for J; bases not matched to a gene: 17. Germline CDR1 and CDR2: DFQATT and SNEGSKA (reference sequence). The CDR3 consists of 19 residues. This chain's CDR3 is CSARVISGSGSGATDTQYF. The CDR3 nucleotides are TGCAGTGCTAGAGTTATTAGCGGGAGCGGGAGTGGGGCAACAGATACGCAGTATTTT.

The chain has TRBV27 and TRBJ2-5, with 7 bases matching TRBD1. The better agreement between TRBJ2-7 and the DNA end casts doubt on the J call. This CDR3 spans 15 amino acids. The germline V gene encodes CDR1 MNHEY and CDR2 SMNVEV (reference sequence). CDR3 protein: CASSLLDRLLDEQYF. In DNA form, the CDR3 reads TGTGCCAGCAGTTTATTGGACAGGCTGCTAGACGAGCAGTACTTC.

A few counts support this clonotype. The V and J genes are TRBV11-2 and TRBJ2-3, with TRBD1 as a possible D gene (5 bases). The V end was cut by 0 bases, the J end by 14 bases, with 12 bases between. Germline values: CDR1 SGHAT, CDR2 FQNNGV. The CDR3 has 12 residues. CDR3 loop: CASSLDQRGMYF. CDR3 bases: TGTGCCAGCAGCTTAGATCAAAGGGGTATGTATTTT.

The chain uses TRBV29-1 and TRBJ2-6; 14 bases match TRBD2. After removal of 6 bases from V and 4 bases from J, the junction contained 8 bases not matched to a gene. This CDR3 is 17 amino acids long. Germline V lookup: CDR1 SQVTM, CDR2 ANQGSEA. CDR3 sequence: CSVSGLAGAVGANVLTF. The CDR3 nucleotides are TGCAGCGTATCGGGACTAGCGGGAGCAGTCGGGGCCAACGTCCTGACTTTC.

This clonotype has more than one count but fewer than ten. This chain joins TRBV14 and TRBJ2-6; 12 bases line up with TRBD2. The germline V gene has CDR1 SGHDN and CDR2 FVKESK. With V trimmed by 2 bases and J by 1 base, 3 bases remained unmatched. The CDR3 covers 18 residues. The CDR3 loop is CASSQRLAGGSGANVLTF. For the CDR3, the DNA is TGTGCCAGCAGCCAAAGGCTAGCGGGAGGGTCTGGGGCCAACGTCCTGACTTTC.

CDR3 sequence: CASSLGTADNQPQHF. The DNA of the CDR3 is TGTGCCAGCAGCCTCGGGACAGCGGACAATCAGCCCCAGCATTTT. The chain couples TRBV28 to TRBJ1-5; 7 positions match TRBD1. The CDR3 runs 15 residues. V gave up 6 bases and J gave up 3 bases; unmatched junction bases: 8. CDR1 and CDR2 (germline): MDHEN, SYDVKM. The variable domain in full, with the rest retrieved from reference TRBV28 and TRBJ1-5, is DVKVTQSSRYLVKRTGEKVFLECVQDMDHENMFWYRQDPGLGLRLIYFSYDVKMKEKGDIPEGYSVSREKKERFSLILESASTNQTSMYLCASSLGTADNQPQHFGDGTRLSIL.

This clonotype was detected only a few times. CDR3 loop: CASSQDRGISPLHF. CDR3 nucleotide sequence: TGCGCCAGCAGCCAAGACAGGGGTATCTCACCCCTCCACTTT. V is TRBV4-3 and J is TRBJ1-6; D may be TRBD1 (6 bases). Trimming cost V 0 bases and J 10 bases, with 10 bases left between them. Germline-derived CDR1 and CDR2 are LGHNA and YSLEER. The CDR3 is 14 residues long.

This chain uses TRBV2 with TRBJ1-2; 10 bases agree with TRBD1. This CDR3 contains 13 residues. In germline, CDR1 is SNHLY, CDR2 FYNNEI. With 6 bases clipped from V and 6 bases from J, the junction kept 4 bases outside the gene matches. This CDR3 reads CASSDRGRHGYTF. The CDR3 DNA reads as TGTGCCAGCAGCGACAGGGGGCGCCATGGCTACACCTTC.

This chain connects TRBV2 to TRBJ2-7; 12 bases align to TRBD2. The DNA end favors TRBJ2-1, so the J call may be wrong. Germline CDR1 is SNHLY and CDR2 is FYNNEI. The CDR3 runs 16 residues. The chain's CDR3 is CASSERGPTSGGEQFF. The DNA of the CDR3 is TGTGCCAGCAGTGAACGCGGGCCGACTAGCGGGGGTGAGCAGTTCTTC.

The V call is TRBV15, the J call TRBJ2-5; D is unclear. V lost 0 bases and J lost 2, with 10 bases in between. This CDR3 has 15 residues. Germline loops: CDR1 LNHNV, CDR2 YYDKDF (reference sequence). The CDR3 DNA sequence: TGTGCCACCAGCAGAGATTTCCTAGGTCAAGAGACCCAGTACTTC. Its protein is CATSRDFLGQETQYF.

The gene calls are TRBV7-2 and TRBJ2-3, with D possibly called TRBD1 or TRBD2 (5 bases each). The germline gives CDR1 SGHTA, CDR2 FQGNSA. The CDR3 has 17 amino acids. V shed 4 bases and J shed 2 bases, with 19 bases lying between them. CDR3 sequence: CASSWGLGSRLTDTQYF. The CDR3 DNA reads as TGTGCCAGCAGCTGGGGGTTGGGGTCGCGACTCACAGATACGCAGTATTTT.

The chain uses TRBV7-2 and TRBJ1-5, with 8 bases identical to TRBD1. V gave up 4 bases and J gave up 3 bases; unmatched junction bases: 11. Germline CDR1 is SGHTA and CDR2 is FQGNSA. This CDR3 region has 17 residues. The chain's CDR3 is CASSSDGQGANNQPQHF. CDR3 nucleotide sequence: TGTGCCAGCAGCTCGGATGGGCAGGGGGCGAACAATCAGCCCCAGCATTTT.